This TCR beta chain was sequenced during a study of blood T cell repertoires in COVID-19. Living in under 30 US areas, the participants were between 18 and 89 years of age. Trimming removed 3 bases at V and 0 bases at J, with 5 bases between. CDR1 and CDR2 (germline): SGHVS, FNYEAQ. The CDR3 sequence is 13 residues long. The method was immunoSEQ multiplex PCR; TCRdb's version includes in-frame clones alone and lacks a portion of them. The sample holds approximately 210,000 clones, around 82% seen once. The sequencing input was PBMCs or T cells enriched from blood (not recorded which). The TCR originated in a man aged 30 to 39 with acute COVID-19. This sequence joins TRBV7-6 and TRBJ1-1, with D hard to call. The CDR3 coding sequence is TGTGCCAGCAGCTTGAGCCTGAACACTGAAGCTTTCTTT. Its translation is CASSLSLNTEAFF.